The 14 T cell receptor beta chains below come from one sample, sequenced in a study of shared clonotypes between healthy human individuals. Clones were sequenced by immunoSEQ multiplex PCR, and TCRdb holds only the in-frame ones, with some missing. The sample holds millions of clones, approximately 92% seen once. Material for sequencing was naive CD4+ T cells sorted from blood. Subset here: CD45RA+ positively selected. These receptor sequences come from a man in his late teens or twenties in good health.

The gene calls are TRBV18 and TRBJ1-2, with D unclear. Trimming removed 3 bases from V and 4 bases from J, with 15 bases in between. The CDR3 contains 15 residues. Per germline, CDR1 KGHSH and CDR2 LQKENI. In DNA form, the CDR3 reads TGTGCCAGCTCACCGTCCCGGGGAGATTTCTATGGCTACACCTTC. Amino acids: CASSPSRGDFYGYTF.

This clone is a singleton in its sample. V gene TRBV6-1 combines with J gene TRBJ2-7; either TRBD1 or TRBD2 may fit D (5 bases each). Trimming took 6 bases from V and 2 from J, leaving 14 bases between them. This CDR3 region has 14 residues. Germline CDR1 reads MNHNS; CDR2 reads SASEGT. As DNA, the CDR3 is TGTGCCAGCAGGGAGGCAGGGAGTCCCTACGAGCAGTACTTC. It is translated as CASREAGSPYEQYF.

This chain uses TRBV4-1 with TRBJ1-1; D remains unclear. Trimming left V 0 bases short and J 8 bases short, with 13 bases between. The germline CDR1 and CDR2 sequences are MGHRA and YSYEKL. This CDR3 has 14 amino acids. CDR3 protein: CASSQDPGRVEAFF. In nucleotides, the CDR3 is TGCGCCAGCAGCCAAGATCCGGGTCGGGTAGAAGCTTTCTTT.

The chain combines TRBV5-4 with TRBJ1-3; 7 bases match TRBD1. V gave up 4 bases and J gave up 5 bases; unmatched junction bases: 9. Germline V gives CDR1 SGHNT, CDR2 YYREEE (reference sequence). The CDR3 loop spans 15 amino acids. CDR3 region: CASSQGGQGRNTIYF. CDR3 nucleotides: TGTGCCAGCAGCCAGGGGGGTCAGGGACGAAACACCATATATTTT.

The genes are TRBV6-5 and TRBJ2-5; 12 bases line up with TRBD1. The J call may be faulty, since TRBJ2-7 better matches the DNA end. The CDR3 is 16 residues long. Per germline, CDR1 MNHEY and CDR2 SVGAGI. DNA of the CDR3: TGTGCCAGCAGTTACTCGGGACAGGGGGCTATCTACGAGCAGTACTTC. Its translation: CASSYSGQGAIYEQYF.

The chain combines TRBV11-3 with TRBJ2-3, with D tentatively TRBD2 (5 bases). This CDR3 comprises 15 residues. Deletions cut 1 base from V and 1 base from J, with 9 bases between. Germline values: CDR1 SGHNT, CDR2 YENEEA. This CDR3 is CASSLGRRGTDTQYF. The CDR3, as DNA: TGTGCCAGCAGCTTAGGGAGGCGGGGCACAGATACGCAGTATTTT.

This sequence joins TRBV2 and TRBJ2-4; no clear D gene. Germline V gives CDR1 SNHLY, CDR2 FYNNEI. V was shortened by 5 bases and J by 1 base, with 15 bases between the two germline ends. The CDR3 runs 16 residues. The DNA of the CDR3 is TGTGCCAGCAGTTTCGGTATGCTGGAGGCCAAAAACATTCAGTACTTC. Protein: CASSFGMLEAKNIQYF.

The rearrangement uses TRBV30 and TRBJ2-3; D not resolved. V was trimmed by 0 bases and J by 4 bases, leaving 5 bases between them. Per the germline V gene, CDR1 is GTSNPN and CDR2 is SVGIG (reference sequence). CDR3 length equals 12 residues. CDR3 amino acids: CAWSVISDTQYF. CDR3 in DNA: TGTGCCTGGAGTGTAATCTCAGATACGCAGTATTTT.

The CDR3 DNA sequence: TGTGCCAGCAGCCAAGTAGGCAGGGTGACCTCTGGGGCCAACGTCCTGACTTTC. It specifies CASSQVGRVTSGANVLTF. The chain uses TRBV4-2 and TRBJ2-6; D may be TRBD1 (5 bases). Per the germline V gene, CDR1 is LGHNA and CDR2 is YNFKEQ. V was pared by 1 base and J by 0 bases, with 13 bases between. This CDR3 has 18 amino acids.

J is TRBJ2-7 and V is TRBV4-3; possible D gene TRBD1, 6 bases. The CDR3 extends over 17 amino acids. V was pared by 1 base and J by 2 bases, with 18 bases between. CDR1 and CDR2 (germline): LGHNA, YSLEER. Here the CDR3 DNA reads TGCGCCAGCAGCCAAGCTTCGACAGACAGGTTAACCTACGAGCAGTACTTC. As protein: CASSQASTDRLTYEQYF.

This chain joins TRBV10-3 and TRBJ2-7, with D possibly TRBD1 on 6 matching bases. There are 14 residues in the CDR3. V shed 4 bases and J shed 0 bases, with 10 bases lying between them. In germline, CDR1 is ENHRY, CDR2 SYGVKD. CDR3 region: CAISATGPSYEQYF. The CDR3 DNA follows: TGTGCCATCAGTGCTACAGGGCCCTCCTACGAGCAGTACTTC.

The rearrangement joins TRBV6-5 to TRBJ1-1; the D is unclear. The CDR3 runs to 13 residues. Germline values: CDR1 MNHEY, CDR2 SVGAGI. V was clipped by 2 bases and J by 3 bases, with 7 bases between them. The CDR3 here is CASSYRRDTEAFF. DNA of the CDR3: TGTGCCAGCAGTTACAGGCGGGACACTGAAGCTTTCTTT.

The chain carries TRBV15 and TRBJ1-1; D gene unclear. Trimming cost V 0 bases and J 2 bases, with 7 bases left between them. CDR3 size: 14 residues. In germline, CDR1 is LNHNV, CDR2 YYDKDF (reference sequence). The CDR3 spells CATSRDSPNTEAFF. The DNA for the CDR3 is TGTGCCACCAGCAGAGATTCACCTAACACTGAAGCTTTCTTT.

This chain connects TRBV28 to TRBJ1-2, with TRBD1 matching over 8 bases. The ends lost 6 bases at V and 5 bases at J; junction bases unmatched: 14. The germline V gene has CDR1 MDHEN and CDR2 SYDVKM. The CDR3 sequence is 16 residues long. CDR3 in DNA: TGTGCCAGCAGGCGGACAGGGACTCAGGCATTGTATGGCTACACCTTC. Translation gives CASRRTGTQALYGYTF.